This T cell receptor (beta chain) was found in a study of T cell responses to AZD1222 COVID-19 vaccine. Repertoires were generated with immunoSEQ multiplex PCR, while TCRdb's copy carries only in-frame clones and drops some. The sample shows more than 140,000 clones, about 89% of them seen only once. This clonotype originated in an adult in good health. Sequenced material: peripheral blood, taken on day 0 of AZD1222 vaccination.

The CDR3 DNA reads as TGTGCCAGCAGCTTTAGCGGGAGGGGAACCGGGGAGCTGTTTTTT. This translates into CASSFSGRGTGELFF. The chain recombines TRBV7-2 with TRBJ2-2; 11 bases line up with TRBD2. Germline lookup yields CDR1 SGHTA and CDR2 FQGNSA. The V and J ends lost 3 bases and 5 bases, in that order; junction bases with no gene match: 2. This CDR3 has 15 amino acids.